These 29 T cell receptor beta chains were sequenced from one sample in a study of cytomegalovirus exposure and HLA in healthy donors. The primer mix had 60 Vbeta and 13 Jbeta primers. Method: immunoSEQ multiplex PCR; TCRdb's copy keeps in-frame clones and lacks some. The sample gives roughly 160,000 clones, roughly 85% of which show up once; 1.3% is in the top ten. The sequencing input was PBMCs. The receptors shown here come from a man aged 25-40 years in good health and CMV-seronegative.

In this sample, this clone turned up once. V gene TRBV13 combines with J gene TRBJ2-7; TRBD2 aligns across 10 bases. CDR3 size: 15 residues. The germline CDR1 and CDR2 sequences are PRHDT and FYEKMQ (reference sequence). V lost 5 bases and J lost 7; bases outside the gene matches: 11. The CDR3 spells CASSPQSGGAREQYF. CDR3 coding DNA: TGTGCCAGCAGCCCCCAGAGCGGGGGGGCCCGAGAGCAGTACTTC.

The rearrangement uses TRBV4-3 and TRBJ1-2; D unresolved. Germline CDR1 is LGHNA and CDR2 is YSLEER. V gave up 1 base and J gave up 3 bases, with 9 bases separating them. The CDR3 has 14 residues. CDR3 in DNA: TGCGCCAGCAGCCAAGGTCGGGGAGACTATGGCTACACCTTC. Amino acid sequence: CASSQGRGDYGYTF.

This clone has a single count. The chain uses TRBV6-5 and TRBJ2-2; D perhaps matches TRBD1 (5 bases). This CDR3 spans 15 amino acids. Deletions cut 6 bases from V and 4 bases from J, with 15 bases between. Germline CDR1 is MNHEY and CDR2 is SVGAGI. The CDR3 sequence: CASSRGHGPTGELFF. In DNA, the CDR3 is TGTGCCAGCAGCCGTGGACACGGACCCACCGGGGAGCTGTTTTTT.

The table lists this clone with a count of one. The chain has TRBV19 and TRBJ2-7; the match to TRBD1 covers 9 bases. In germline, CDR1 is LNHDA, CDR2 SQIVND (reference sequence). The CDR3 loop spans 14 amino acids. V dropped 5 bases and J dropped 4; count of bases not matched to a gene: 6. The CDR3 DNA reads TGTGCCAGTAGTTCGATAGGACAGGGGTACGAGCAGTACTTC. It yields the protein CASSSIGQGYEQYF.

The chain has TRBV7-3 and TRBJ2-1, with D possibly being TRBD1 (6 bases). Per the germline V gene, CDR1 is SGHTA and CDR2 is FQGTGA. The CDR3 extends over 15 amino acids. V lost 2 bases, J lost 5 bases, and 13 bases lay in between. CDR3 loop: CASSLSGTRNNEQFF. The CDR3 coding sequence is TGTGCCAGCAGCTTATCTGGGACAAGGAACAATGAGCAGTTCTTC.

This clone was seen only once. J is TRBJ2-7 and V is TRBV7-2; D is undetermined. The CDR3 runs 15 residues. Trimming cost V 5 bases and J 7 bases, with 21 bases left between them. Germline V gives CDR1 SGHTA, CDR2 FQGNSA. In DNA, the CDR3 is TGTGCCAGCAGCGCCCGCTCAGGAAACCCGAAGGAGCAGTACTTC. Translated: CASSARSGNPKEQYF.

This clone was counted only a few times. The J gene is TRBJ1-1, the V gene TRBV5-1; the D is unclear. V lost 0 bases to trimming and J lost 3 bases, with 12 bases between them. The CDR3 sequence is 15 residues long. CDR1 is SGHRS, CDR2 YFSETQ, per germline. This CDR3 is CASSLDRQWDTEAFF. The DNA for the CDR3 is TGCGCCAGCAGCTTGGACAGACAATGGGACACTGAAGCTTTCTTT.

With respect to this clone: At one boundary the junction diverges from the germline segment, which might be a read error. The genes are TRBV7-9 and TRBJ1-3; D not certain. This CDR3 spans 14 amino acids. Germline values: CDR1 SEHNR, CDR2 FQNEAQ (reference sequence). CDR3 amino acids: CSSSWANSGNTIYF. CDR3 bases: TGTTCCAGCAGCTGGGCCAACTCTGGAAACACCATATATTTT.

CDR3 DNA: TGTGCCAGCAGCATGGAATCAGGCATCGGAGAGCAGTACTTC. Translated, it gives CASSMESGIGEQYF. J is TRBJ2-7 and V is TRBV5-4; D not certain. The germline V gene encodes CDR1 SGHNT and CDR2 YYREEE (reference sequence). CDR3 length: 14 amino acids. V lost 4 bases and J 7 bases, leaving 18 bases between the germline ends.

The chain joins TRBV5-6 to TRBJ2-7, with 12 positions matching TRBD1. In germline, CDR1 is SGHDT, CDR2 YYEEEE. The V and J ends lost 3 bases and 6 bases, in that order; junction bases with no gene match: 7. The CDR3 contains 15 residues. As DNA, the CDR3 is TGTGCCAGCAGCTCACGGGGACAGGGGGCTCTCGAGCAGTACTTC. Translated: CASSSRGQGALEQYF.

This clone was counted only a few times. The chain is built from TRBV6-5 and TRBJ2-7, with 7 bases aligning to TRBD1. The germline V gene encodes CDR1 MNHEY and CDR2 SVGAGI. The J segment lost 3 bases and the V segment lost 6 bases, leaving 11 bases of the junction unmatched. The CDR3 runs 15 residues. CDR3 sequence reads: CASSDSTGNIYEQYF. The CDR3 DNA reads as TGTGCCAGCAGCGACTCGACAGGGAATATCTACGAGCAGTACTTC.

The gene calls are TRBV20-1 and TRBJ2-5; D is undetermined. Trimming left V 3 bases short and J 2 bases short, with 4 bases between. Germline assignment: CDR1 DFQATT and CDR2 SNEGSKA (reference sequence). This CDR3 has 11 amino acids. This chain's CDR3 is CSASGQETQYF. CDR3 in DNA: TGCAGTGCTAGCGGGCAAGAGACCCAGTACTTC.

The chain carries TRBV27 and TRBJ2-2; 11 bases fit TRBD1. This CDR3 region has 19 residues. V trimming: 4 bases; J trimming: 0 bases; junction bases outside the gene matches: 10. Germline V gene data show CDR1 as MNHEY and CDR2 as SMNVEV (reference sequence). The CDR3 sequence is CASSSPGQGGPANTGELFF. DNA for the CDR3: TGTGCCAGCAGTTCCCCGGGACAGGGGGGCCCCGCGAACACCGGGGAGCTGTTTTTT.

The chain carries TRBV9 and TRBJ2-3, with TRBD2 identical over 12 bases. The CDR3 length is 17 residues. The junction had 8 bases not matched to a gene; V was cut back by 0 bases and J by 6 bases. The germline gives CDR1 SGDLS, CDR2 YYNGEE. The CDR3 loop is CASSVAALAGGTDTQYF. DNA for the CDR3: TGTGCCAGCAGCGTAGCTGCCCTAGCGGGGGGGACGGATACGCAGTATTTT.

CDR3 DNA: TGTGCCAGCAGTCCGGGACGGACTAGTGGCTATGGCTACACCTTC. Its protein product is CASSPGRTSGYGYTF. J is TRBJ1-2 and V is TRBV28, with D perhaps TRBD1 (5 bases). The ends were cut back, 5 bases at V and 4 bases at J, with 17 bases in the middle. From germline, CDR1 is MDHEN and CDR2 SYDVKM. This CDR3 region has 15 residues.

The gene calls are TRBV6-5 and TRBJ2-3; 7 bases are shared with TRBD2. Germline V CDR1 and CDR2: MNHEY, SVGAGI. The V gene end was trimmed by 2 bases and the J gene end by 6 bases; junction bases not matched to a gene: 8. The length of the CDR3 is 15 residues. The CDR3 DNA follows: TGTGCCAGCAGTTACGGCCTAGCGGACTTGGATACGCAGTATTTT. This translates into CASSYGLADLDTQYF.

The rearrangement joins TRBV6-6 to TRBJ2-4; D is ambiguous. The germline V and J ends were trimmed by 4 bases and 0 bases, with 10 bases remaining between them. The CDR3 length is 15 residues. Germline CDR1 reads MNHNY; CDR2 reads SVGAGI (reference sequence). CDR3 DNA sequence: TGTGCCAGCAGTTCCGTGGGCCTAGCCAAAAACATTCAGTACTTC. This sequence encodes CASSSVGLAKNIQYF.

This chain uses TRBV30 with TRBJ1-5; D remains unclear. The CDR3 totals 14 residues. Germline lookup yields CDR1 GTSNPN and CDR2 SVGIG (reference sequence). Between the trimmed V and J ends, which lost 0 bases and 3 bases, there was a span of 9 bases. This CDR3 is CAWSVPLANQPQHF. Written as DNA, the CDR3 is TGTGCCTGGAGTGTACCCCTGGCCAATCAGCCCCAGCATTTT.

The CDR3, as DNA: TGTGCCAGCAGCTTGAAACGGGGACAGGGGACCGGGGAGCTGTTTTTT. Residues: CASSLKRGQGTGELFF. The chain couples TRBV7-6 to TRBJ2-2, with 10 nucleotides matching TRBD1. V dropped 3 bases and J dropped 5; count of bases not matched to a gene: 6. This CDR3 has 16 amino acids. Germline V gene data show CDR1 as SGHVS and CDR2 as FNYEAQ.

The chain links TRBV6-1 to TRBJ1-1; D is unclear. Germline assignment: CDR1 MNHNS and CDR2 SASEGT. V lost 3 bases and J 5 bases, leaving 19 bases between the germline ends. The CDR3 is 16 residues long. The CDR3 protein is CASSESQNRRATEAFF. The CDR3 nucleotides read TGTGCCAGCAGTGAGTCACAGAACCGGAGGGCTACTGAAGCTTTCTTT.

This rearrangement joins TRBV6-6 to TRBJ2-1, with 7 bases matching TRBD1. V shed 2 bases, J shed 8 bases, and the junction held 3 bases outside the gene matches. Germline-derived CDR1 and CDR2 are MNHNY and SVGAGI (reference sequence). The CDR3 is made up of 13 amino acids. The CDR3 DNA sequence: TGTGCCAGCAGTTACAGGACAGGCGATGAGCAGTTCTTC. This codes for CASSYRTGDEQFF.

This rearrangement joins TRBV5-6 to TRBJ2-7; possible D gene TRBD2, 6 bases. The CDR3 sequence is 17 residues long. Germline CDR1 SGHDT, CDR2 YYEEEE. V was clipped by 3 bases and J by 0 bases, with 19 bases between them. Here the CDR3 reads CASSSARETESSYEQYF. CDR3 DNA: TGTGCCAGCAGCTCGGCCCGGGAGACAGAGAGCTCCTACGAGCAGTACTTC.

The genes are TRBV27 and TRBJ2-7, with TRBD2 matching 7 bases. Germline loops: CDR1 MNHEY, CDR2 SMNVEV (reference sequence). The V and J ends lost 3 bases and 3 bases, in that order; junction bases with no gene match: 5. There are 14 residues in the CDR3. CDR3 in DNA: TGTGCCAGCAGTTTCCGGCGGGAGCGCTACGAGCAGTACTTC. Its protein product is CASSFRRERYEQYF.

The chain employs TRBV7-2 and TRBJ1-5; D unclear. Trimming left V 5 bases short and J 1 base short, with 12 bases between. CDR1 is SGHTA, CDR2 FQGNSA, per germline. This CDR3 has 15 amino acids. The CDR3: CASSISGNSNQPQHF. CDR3 nucleotides: TGTGCCAGCAGCATATCCGGGAACAGCAATCAGCCCCAGCATTTT.

This clone turned up a few times. This CDR3 reads CASSYVETGQGNTIYF. Written as DNA, the CDR3 is TGTGCCAGCAGCTACGTAGAAACAGGGCAGGGAAACACCATATATTTT. The rearrangement links TRBV5-8 to TRBJ1-3; the D gene is possibly TRBD1 (6 bases). CDR3 length equals 16 residues. Trimming removed 3 bases from V and 4 bases from J, with 17 bases in between. In germline, CDR1 is SGHTS, CDR2 YDEGEE.

The chain uses TRBV27 and TRBJ1-4; 9 nucleotides match TRBD1. CDR1 is MNHEY and CDR2 is SMNVEV in the germline V gene (reference sequence). The V segment lost 5 bases and the J segment 10 bases; nucleotides outside the gene matches: 8. This CDR3 has 14 residues. For the CDR3, the DNA is TGTGCCAGCAGTAACCCGGGACAGGGCGGAAAACTGTTTTTT. It is translated as CASSNPGQGGKLFF.

In its sample, this clone was seen a few times. The rearrangement links TRBV4-3 to TRBJ1-1; the match to TRBD1 covers 9 bases. This CDR3 is 14 amino acids long. CDR1 LGHNA and CDR2 YSLEER come from the germline V gene. V gave up 4 bases and J gave up 3 bases; unmatched junction bases: 3. The DNA for the CDR3 is TGCGCCAGCAGCCTCCGGGACAGGGACACTGAAGCTTTCTTT. Translated, it gives CASSLRDRDTEAFF.

This sequence joins TRBV19 and TRBJ2-7, with D uncertain. V shed 1 base and J shed 3 bases, with 10 bases lying between them. CDR1 is LNHDA and CDR2 is SQIVND in the germline V gene (reference sequence). This CDR3 comprises 14 residues. The DNA of the CDR3 is TGTGCCAGTAGTATAGTTAGTAACAGCTACGAGCAGTACTTC. It translates to CASSIVSNSYEQYF.

This clone was detected a few times. The chain carries TRBV4-1 and TRBJ1-6; the D gene is possibly TRBD1 (5 bases). Between the trimmed V and J ends, which lost 0 bases and 3 bases, there was a span of 12 bases. The CDR3 is 17 residues long. CDR1 and CDR2 (germline): MGHRA, YSYEKL. CDR3 nucleotides: TGCGCCAGCAGCCAAGATGCGGGACGCCTCTATAATTCACCCCTCCACTTT. As protein: CASSQDAGRLYNSPLHF.